These T cell receptor beta chains were read from a single sample in a study of T cells in Graves' hyperthyroidism and ophthalmopathy. In TCRdb, the multiplex PCR reads were re-called with MiXCR into one record per CDR3 protein. The sample shows 300,000 to 350,000 distinct CDR3 sequences, 11% to 15% of them seen only once. Sequencing was done on a sample of blood. The receptor set was obtained from a woman in her twenties or thirties with Graves' hyperthyroidism. CDR3s include the opening cysteine and the closing phenylalanine or tryptophan. The D gene is left open where the match is weak. The size entry is marked missing in some rows and otherwise reads once, few, many or a size class.

TRBJ2-3 | many | NA | TRBV27 | TGTGCCAGCAGTTCGATGAGTTTCGTCGGTCTGGATACGCAGTATTTT | CASSSMSFVGLDTQYF
TRBJ2-3 | few | NA | TRBV6-1 | TGTGCCAGCACTTTCACAGATACGCAGTATTTT | CASTFTDTQYF
TRBJ2-2 | few | NA | TRBV9 | TGTGCCAGCAGCGTAGAGGCCGCAACATACACCGGGGAGCTGTTTTTT | CASSVEAATYTGELFF
TRBJ2-7 | few | TRBD1 | TRBV12-3/TRBV12-4 | TGTGCCAGCAGAGACAGGGCGGACTACGAGCAGTACTTC | CASRDRADYEQYF
TRBJ1-1 | NA | NA | TRBV11-2 | TGTGCCAGCAGCTTATCGGTCACTGAAGCTTTCTTT | CASSLSVTEAFF
TRBJ2-7 | NA | TRBD1 | TRBV20-1 | TGCAGTGCTAGAGGAACAGGGGGCTACGAGCAGTACTTC | CSARGTGGYEQYF
TRBJ2-5 | many | TRBD1 | TRBV2 | TGTGCCAGCAGTGGATGGGACAGCGCGCAAGAGACCCAGTACTTC | CASSGWDSAQETQYF
TRBJ1-2 | few | TRBD1 | TRBV28 | TGTGCCAGCAGTACAGCAGGGGGCGCGAAAGGCTACACCTTC | CASSTAGGAKGYTF
TRBJ2-3 | many | TRBD2 | TRBV6-1 | TGTGCCAGCAGTGTAGCGGGAGAGGTAGATACGCAGTATTTT | CASSVAGEVDTQYF
TRBJ1-2 | many | NA | TRBV12-3/TRBV12-4 | TGTGCCAGCAGTTTAACAGGGCTTAACTATGGCTACACCTTC | CASSLTGLNYGYTF
TRBJ2-1 | many | NA | TRBV6-1 | TGTGCCAGCAGTGACCCCGGAACCCCGGGTGAGCAGTTCTTC | CASSDPGTPGEQFF
TRBJ2-7 | few | NA | TRBV7-9 | TGTGCCAGCAGCTCCAAAGAGGGGTACGAGCAGTACTTC | CASSSKEGYEQYF
TRBJ2-7 | NA | TRBD2 | TRBV10-3 | TGTGCCATCAGGACGGCGGGAGATGTCTACGAGCAGTACTTC | CAIRTAGDVYEQYF
TRBJ2-7 | few | NA | TRBV6-1 | TGTGCCAGCAGTAGACCTCCTCCGTTGGACGAGCAGTACTTC | CASSRPPPLDEQYF
TRBJ2-2 | many | NA | TRBV20-1 | TGCAGTGCTAGTTCCCAACCCACCGGGGAGCTGTTTTTT | CSASSQPTGELFF
TRBJ2-7 | many | NA | TRBV5-1 | TGCGCCAGCAGCTTGCAGCGGAACTACGAGCAGTACTTC | CASSLQRNYEQYF
TRBJ2-1 | many | TRBD1 | TRBV28 | TGTGCCAGCAGCACGCCCCGGGACAGGGGTCTCGGTGAGCAGTTCTTC | CASSTPRDRGLGEQFF
TRBJ1-4 | few | NA | TRBV27 | TGTGCCAGCAGTCGCTTGGGGGGGACTGAAAAACTGTTTTTT | CASSRLGGTEKLFF
TRBJ1-3 | few | NA | TRBV4-1 | TGCGCCAGCAGCCAAGATCGGGGCTCTGGAAACACCATATATTTT | CASSQDRGSGNTIYF
TRBJ2-3 | NA | TRBD1 | TRBV5-1 | TGCGCCAGCAGCCCAGGACAGGCCCTGGGCACAGATACGCAGTATTTT | CASSPGQALGTDTQYF
TRBJ2-7 | few | NA | TRBV20-1 | TGCAGTGCTCGGGAACCTAGCTCCTACGAGCAGTACTTC | CSAREPSSYEQYF
TRBJ2-1 | many | TRBD2 | TRBV20-1 | TGCAGTGCTAGACCACCCGGGACTAGGGTAAGGGAGCAGTTCTTC | CSARPPGTRVREQFF
TRBJ2-7 | NA | NA | TRBV27 | TGTGCCAGCAGCCTCCAGGGGGGACAGAACGAGCAGTACTTC | CASSLQGGQNEQYF
TRBJ2-7 | few | NA | TRBV19 | TGTGCCAGTAGTATACTGGGACATTCAAGCTACGAGCAGTACTTC | CASSILGHSSYEQYF
TRBJ1-6 | NA | NA | TRBV9 | TGTGCCAGCAGCCATCTGAGCTCCTATAATTCACCCCTCCACTTT | CASSHLSSYNSPLHF
TRBJ2-1 | few | TRBD1 | TRBV6-1 | TGTGCCACCTCACAGGGGGGCGCCTACAATGAGCAGTTCTTC | CATSQGGAYNEQFF
TRBJ2-2 | many | NA | TRBV7-8 | TGTGCCAGCAGCTACAAGGAAGGGGCTGGTACCGGGGAGCTGTTTTTT | CASSYKEGAGTGELFF
TRBJ1-3 | NA | NA | TRBV9 | TGTGCCAGCAGCCCGGAGGGTGGGGGATCCGGAAACACCATATATTTT | CASSPEGGGSGNTIYF
TRBJ1-6 | once | TRBD1 | TRBV6-2/TRBV6-3 | TGTGCCAGCAGTGTGACAGGGGGCACCCTCCACTTT | CASSVTGGTLHF
TRBJ2-2 | many | NA | TRBV7-3 | TGTGCCAGCAGGGTGGGCCAACAAGGCGGGGAGCTGTTTTTT | CASRVGQQGGELFF
TRBJ1-5 | many | NA | TRBV18 | TGTGCCAGCTCACCAGGGGACGGTAATCAGCCCCAGCATTTT | CASSPGDGNQPQHF
TRBJ1-4 | many | TRBD1 | TRBV6-1 | TGTGCCAGCAGTTTCACAGGGGATAATGAAAAACTGTTTTTT | CASSFTGDNEKLFF
TRBJ1-5 | NA | NA | TRBV7-9 | TGTGCCAGCAGCATCGGGGACAGCAATCAGCCCCAGCATTTT | CASSIGDSNQPQHF
TRBJ1-1 | many | NA | TRBV2 | TGTGCCAGCAAGGTGGAGGTGGGTGAAGCTTTCTTT | CASKVEVGEAFF
TRBJ2-3 | many | NA | TRBV11-2 | TGTGCCAGCAGCTTTACGGCAGATACGCAGTATTTT | CASSFTADTQYF
TRBJ2-1 | NA | NA | TRBV19 | TGTGCCAGTAGTATAATTCCAGACTTGGACTCCTACAATGAGCAGTTCTTC | CASSIIPDLDSYNEQFF
TRBJ2-5 | many | NA | TRBV30 | TGTGCCTCGTCCCCCGAGGGGGAGACCCAGTACTTC | CASSPEGETQYF
TRBJ1-6 | NA | NA | TRBV5-5 | TGTGCCAGCAGCTTGGAGTTTAAGGACGCCGGTCGGATTAATTCACCCCTCCACTTT | CASSLEFKDAGRINSPLHF
TRBJ2-2 | many | NA | TRBV28 | TGTGCCAGCAGTTTAGCGTATGGGCAGGGGCTATACACCGGGGAGCTGTTTTTT | CASSLAYGQGLYTGELFF
TRBJ1-3 | many | TRBD1 | TRBV12-3/TRBV12-4 | TGTGCCAGCAGTTTTTTGACAGGGGCTGGAAACACCATATATTTT | CASSFLTGAGNTIYF
TRBJ1-5 | many | NA | TRBV6-1 | TGTGCCAGCAGTGGGTTTGTTGGGGGGCCCCAGCATTTT | CASSGFVGGPQHF
TRBJ1-2 | many | NA | TRBV30 | TGTGCCTGGAGTCCCCTTAAGGTGGTGGGGTATGGCTACACCTTC | CAWSPLKVVGYGYTF
TRBJ1-6 | NA | NA | TRBV7-2 | TGTGCCAGCAGCTTAGTAGGTCCGGGGGCCTATAATTCACCCCTCCACTTT | CASSLVGPGAYNSPLHF
TRBJ1-6 | NA | NA | TRBV11-2 | TGTGCCAGCAGCCCCTATCCGCGACAGGTTAGGGGTAATTCACCCCTCCACTTT | CASSPYPRQVRGNSPLHF
TRBJ2-1 | NA | NA | TRBV7-8 | TGTGCCAGCAGCTTAGCGGGGGTTGGTGAGCAGTTCTTC | CASSLAGVGEQFF
TRBJ2-1 | many | TRBD2 | TRBV7-9 | TGTGCCAGCAGCTTAAGACTAGCGGGATTGAATGAGCAGTTCTTC | CASSLRLAGLNEQFF
TRBJ2-1 | many | TRBD2 | TRBV30 | TGTGCCTGGAGACACCCCGCCGGGACTAGGAAGTTCTTC | CAWRHPAGTRKFF
TRBJ2-7 | NA | TRBD2 | TRBV6-2/TRBV6-3 | TGTGCCAGCAGTTACGATGGTAGCGGGAGCCCCTACGAGCAGTACTTC | CASSYDGSGSPYEQYF
TRBJ1-5 | many | NA | TRBV28 | TGTGCCAGCAGCCTGGGGGGTTATAGCAATCAGCCCCAGCATTTT | CASSLGGYSNQPQHF
TRBJ2-4 | many | TRBD2 | TRBV11-2 | TGTGCCAGCAGCTTACACGGACTAGCGGGAGTCAAAAACATTCAGTACTTC | CASSLHGLAGVKNIQYF
TRBJ1-6 | NA | NA | TRBV20-1 | TGCAGTGCACTCGGCTCCTATAATTCACCCCTCCACTTT | CSALGSYNSPLHF
TRBJ2-7 | many | NA | TRBV7-8 | TGTGCCAGCAGCTTAGGCAGGGGCTCCTACGAGCAGTACTTC | CASSLGRGSYEQYF
TRBJ2-3 | NA | TRBD2 | TRBV20-1 | TGCAGTGCTAGGCTAGCGGAGTACACAGATACGCAGTATTTT | CSARLAEYTDTQYF
TRBJ2-2 | many | TRBD1 | TRBV7-9 | TGTGCCAGCAGCCTGACAGGGGCAAACACCGGGGAGCTGTTTTTT | CASSLTGANTGELFF
TRBJ1-3 | many | NA | TRBV12-3/TRBV12-4 | TGTGCCAGCAGCGCCGGACACCTCTCTGGAAACACCATATATTTT | CASSAGHLSGNTIYF
TRBJ2-5 | few | NA | TRBV29-1 | TGCAGCGTTAGGGCGGTAGGAGAGACCCAGTACTTC | CSVRAVGETQYF
TRBJ2-3 | few | NA | TRBV7-2 | TGTGCCAGCAGGGCTTGGGGTGGCACAGATACGCAGTATTTT | CASRAWGGTDTQYF
TRBJ1-3 | NA | NA | TRBV28 | TGTGCCAGCAGTTTCAGCTCTGGAAACACCATATATTTT | CASSFSSGNTIYF
TRBJ1-2 | many | NA | TRBV11-2 | TGTGCCAGCAGCTCGGAGGACTATGGCTACACCTTC | CASSSEDYGYTF